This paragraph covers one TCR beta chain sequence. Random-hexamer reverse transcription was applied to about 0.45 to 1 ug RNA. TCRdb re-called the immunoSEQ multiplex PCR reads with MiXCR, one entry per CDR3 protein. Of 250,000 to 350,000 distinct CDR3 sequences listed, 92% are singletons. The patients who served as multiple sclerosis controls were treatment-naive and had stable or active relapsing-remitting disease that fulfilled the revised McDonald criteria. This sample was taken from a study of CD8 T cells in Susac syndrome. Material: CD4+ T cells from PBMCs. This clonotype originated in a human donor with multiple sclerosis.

As DNA, the CDR3 is TGCGCCAGCAGCTTGAACAGCTTGGGACTCTCTGGAAACACCATATATTTT. This sequence encodes CASSLNSLGLSGNTIYF. V gene TRBV5-1 combines with J gene TRBJ1-3; TRBD1 is a possible D gene (5 bases). Per germline, CDR1 SGHRS and CDR2 YFSETQ. The CDR3 length is 17 residues. Trimming removed 1 base at V and 0 bases at J, with 14 bases between.